This paragraph covers one T cell receptor (beta chain) sequence. This sample was taken from a study of T cell repertoires in ileal Crohn's disease. Study context: Approximately 32% were active smokers at surgery; median disease duration was approximately 8.5 years.

Sequencing used immunoSEQ multiplex PCR; TCRdb keeps in-frame clones, though not all of them. The sample lists several thousand clones, about nine tenths occurring once. V lost 5 bases and J 0 bases, leaving 11 bases between the germline ends. The CDR3 runs to 14 residues. Germline values: CDR1 SNHLY, CDR2 FYNNEI. The chain recombines TRBV2 with TRBJ2-7; possibly TRBD2 for D (6 bases). Sequencing input: ileal tissue. The sequence was obtained from an adult with Crohn's disease. The CDR3 bases are TGTGCCAGCAGTCGGCAGGGAGGCTCCTACGAGCAGTACTTC. The encoded protein is CASSRQGGSYEQYF.